This T cell receptor beta chain was profiled in a study of blood T cell repertoires in COVID-19 (dated by TCRdb to 2020 to 2021). Regarding the study in general: The collaborator samples originated in the United States, Italy and Spain and spanned the acute and convalescent phases of COVID-19. Samples were obtained from the ongoing ImmuneRACE study (first 160 participants) and from about 1,300 subjects provided by 6 global collaborators. The repertoires were made available in a free public database intended to serve as a resource for research on the immune response to SARS-CoV-2. Subjects who had been exposed to COVID-19, were actively infected with it, or had recovered from it provided the deeply sampled blood TCRbeta repertoires that made up the dataset. The prospective study material was composed of cDNA or gDNA derived from T cells, B-cell-depleted T cells, or PBMCs. Nearly every sample came with metadata listing a de-identified subject ID, COVID-19 status, age in years and sex. Where available, HLA class I and class II types were obtained from metadata supplied by the sample provider rather than from assay-based typing.

The paper's findings and limits, for the study overall: Clinical and demographic metadata were provided uncurated, with the amount varying by source and participant.

Enrolling through a virtual design, the prospective study's participants ranged in age from roughly 18 to 89 years and lived across roughly 24 United States geographic areas. In the prospective study, cohorts were assigned on the basis of participant-reported clinical history obtained from a screening survey and a study questionnaire. Mobile phlebotomists in the prospective study collected whole blood, serum and a nasopharyngeal or oropharyngeal swab from every participant. Additional blood draws and questionnaires over an approximately 2-month period could optionally be provided by prospective study participants. Blood samples from the prospective study were shipped frozen or at room temperature prior to DNA extraction. TCRbeta CDR3 regions were amplified from genomic DNA using the immunoSEQ Assay, a bias-controlled multiplex PCR. On the authors' methods: Within the assay, amplification of reference gene primers was used to estimate how many nucleated cells each sample contained. To quantify the absolute abundance of each unique TCRbeta CDR3 rearrangement, sequence reads were collapsed and filtered. For each sample, productive Simpson clonality was calculated by taking the square root of Simpson's diversity index across productive rearrangements. As stored in TCRdb, this immuneACCESS dataset retains in-frame rearrangements with V and J assigned. A fraction of the clones does not appear; measured against another copy, unresolved V genes explain less than half of the discrepancy, and the remainder lacks a known reason. That table gives V, J and clone size, and the DNA gave D and trimming. The sample table holds 250,000 to 300,000 clones, of which roughly four fifths were seen once. The leading ten clones occupy approximately 4% of the sample.

About this clone itself: Its antigen is still unknown. Base qualities were left out, and no much larger clone turns up one base away.

The germline V gene (reference sequence) yields PRHDT for CDR1 and FYEKMQ for CDR2. Inclusive of the bounding cysteine and phenylalanine, the CDR3 is 17 residues long. Only the CDR3 region is kept as DNA, spanning 51 bases read in frame from base 1. V was cut back by 5 bases and J by 7 bases, leaving a gap of 23 bases between them. Sequenced: PBMCs or T cells enriched from blood (not recorded which). The source is a man aged 25 to 45 with acute COVID-19. In this chain, TRBV13 is recombined with TRBJ2-2, with a weak D call of TRBD2 (6 bases match). The CDR3 has the sequence CASSPLQYGRAVGELFF. The sequenced DNA is TGTGCCAGCAGCCCACTACAGTACGGGAGAGCGGTCGGGGAGCTGTTTTTT.